This TCR beta chain was recovered during a study of T cell responses to AZD1222 COVID-19 vaccine (dated by TCRdb to the early 2020s). Study-wide context: A total of 240 or so trial participants underwent TCR sequencing, of whom about 210 had received two doses of AZD1222 and 26 had received two doses of the MenACWY control vaccine. Trial participants were enrolled by age into subgroups of 18-55, 56-69 and 70-plus years, and about 150, 27 and 61 TCR-sequenced participants, respectively, were included in these subgroups.

The time point label on this specimen signifies: about 28 days (+/-7) after the second vaccine dose. AZD1222 recipients given second doses at about 4 weeks or at about 12 weeks were pooled, since spike-specific TCR depth and breadth were not found to differ between the two schedules. The vaccinee samples were drawn from two UK trials, COV001 and COV002, one of which was a single-blind randomized controlled phase 2/3 trial testing AZD1222 (ChAdOx1 nCoV-19) in healthy adults. For TCRbeta chain sequencing, PBMC samples were collected from trial participants at day 0 and at day 28 after the second dose. From V the trimming removes 4 bases and from J it removes 6 bases, while the gene matches leave 3 bases of the junction unaccounted for. Taken from cysteine to phenylalanine, the CDR3 has 14 residues. Only the CDR3 DNA stays, 42 bases, in frame from base 1. According to the germline V gene, CDR1 reads MNHEY and CDR2 reads SVGAGI.

The CDR3 regions of human TCRbeta chains were subjected to immunosequencing. In the authors' own workflow: Repertoire TCRs were checked for matches against a reference library of SARS-CoV-2-specific TCRs that had been generated using the MIRA antigen-specificity platform. Breadth was defined as the fraction of unique TCRs that were SARS-CoV-2-associated, and depth was defined as the fraction of total T cells that were SARS-CoV-2-associated. Using the MIRA data, each spike-specific TCR was mapped to the spike region that the TCR reacts to and placed in a CD4 or CD8 class. Log10-transformed breadth and depth values were compared by one-way ANOVA with Sidak's multiple comparisons tests. The clones in this table, taken by TCRdb from immuneACCESS, are in-frame only. Not every clone is retained; where verified, under half of the shortfall comes from an unresolved V gene, and the cause of the rest is unknown. That table is the source of V, J and clone size, and D and trimming were worked out from the DNA. The sample table contains some 190,000 clones; only one count was recorded for approximately 89% of them. The ten largest clones represent roughly 1.7% of the sample.

To note about this clone: What this receptor recognizes is not known. Base qualities were left out, and no much larger clone turns up one base away.

Findings and caveats that apply to the study as a whole: Conclusions about previously exposed vaccinees are limited, since just 5 or 6 AZD1222 recipients were seropositive for SARS-CoV-2 at baseline. After two AZD1222 doses, spike-specific TCR breadth and depth were significantly higher than at day 0 and than in MenACWY recipients. No day 14 peak-response samples were available, so repertoires were characterized only after the peak T cell response. In the small 56-69-year group, the increase in depth fell short of significance, most likely because of low power. Nearly half of unique spike-specific TCRs reportedly recognized epitopes outside regions mutated in the B.1.351 and B.1.1.7 variants. Participants were mostly white British, with more females than males. The authors suggested clonal diversity may have been underestimated. The vaccine-associated CD4 TCRs covered the entire spike protein, and the dominant responses fell in regions 160-218 and 743-854.

The chain is assembled from TRBV6-5 and TRBJ1-6, and 7 bases in between align with TRBD1. Specimen: peripheral blood, collected 28 days after the second AZD1222 dose. This receptor was identified in an adult who received the AZD1222 COVID-19 vaccine. CDR3 loop: CASSLNRGNSPLHF. The bases read TGTGCCAGCAGTTTAAACAGGGGTAATTCACCCCTCCACTTT.